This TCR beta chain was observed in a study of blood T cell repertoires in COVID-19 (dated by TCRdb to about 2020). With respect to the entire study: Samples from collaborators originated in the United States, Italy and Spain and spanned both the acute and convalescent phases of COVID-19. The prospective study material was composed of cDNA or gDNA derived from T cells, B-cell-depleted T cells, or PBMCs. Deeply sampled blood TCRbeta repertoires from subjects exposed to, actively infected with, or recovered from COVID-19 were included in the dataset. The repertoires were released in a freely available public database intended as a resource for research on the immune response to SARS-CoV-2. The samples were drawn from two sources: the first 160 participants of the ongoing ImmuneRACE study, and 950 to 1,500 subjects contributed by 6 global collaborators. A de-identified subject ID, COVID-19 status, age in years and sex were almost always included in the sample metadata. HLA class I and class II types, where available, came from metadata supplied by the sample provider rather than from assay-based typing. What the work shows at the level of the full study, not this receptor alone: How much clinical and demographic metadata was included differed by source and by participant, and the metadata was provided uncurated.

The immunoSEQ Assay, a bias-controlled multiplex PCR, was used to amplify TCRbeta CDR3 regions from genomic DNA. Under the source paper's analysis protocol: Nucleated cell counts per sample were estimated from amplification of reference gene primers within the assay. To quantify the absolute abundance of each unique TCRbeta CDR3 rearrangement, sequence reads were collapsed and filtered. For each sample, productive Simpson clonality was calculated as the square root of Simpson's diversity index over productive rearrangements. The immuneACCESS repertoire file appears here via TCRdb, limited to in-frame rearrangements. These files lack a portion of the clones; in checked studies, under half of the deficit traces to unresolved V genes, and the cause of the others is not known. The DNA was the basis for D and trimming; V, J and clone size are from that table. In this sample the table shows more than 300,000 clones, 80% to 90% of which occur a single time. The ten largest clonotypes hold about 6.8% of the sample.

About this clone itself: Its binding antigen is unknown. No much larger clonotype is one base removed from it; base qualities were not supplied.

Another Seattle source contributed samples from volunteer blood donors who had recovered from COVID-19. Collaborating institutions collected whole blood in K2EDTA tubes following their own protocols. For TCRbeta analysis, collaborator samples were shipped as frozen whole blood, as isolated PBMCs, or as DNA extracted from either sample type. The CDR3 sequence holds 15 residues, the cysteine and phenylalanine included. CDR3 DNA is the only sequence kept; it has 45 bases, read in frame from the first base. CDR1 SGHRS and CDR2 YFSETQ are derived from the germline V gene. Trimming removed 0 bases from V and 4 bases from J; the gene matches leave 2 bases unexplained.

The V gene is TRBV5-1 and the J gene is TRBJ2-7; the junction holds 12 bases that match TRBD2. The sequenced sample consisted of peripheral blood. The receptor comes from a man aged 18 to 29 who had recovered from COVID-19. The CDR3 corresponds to CASSLGLAGEYEQYF. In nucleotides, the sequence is TGCGCCAGCAGCTTGGGACTAGCGGGAGAGTACGAGCAGTACTTC.